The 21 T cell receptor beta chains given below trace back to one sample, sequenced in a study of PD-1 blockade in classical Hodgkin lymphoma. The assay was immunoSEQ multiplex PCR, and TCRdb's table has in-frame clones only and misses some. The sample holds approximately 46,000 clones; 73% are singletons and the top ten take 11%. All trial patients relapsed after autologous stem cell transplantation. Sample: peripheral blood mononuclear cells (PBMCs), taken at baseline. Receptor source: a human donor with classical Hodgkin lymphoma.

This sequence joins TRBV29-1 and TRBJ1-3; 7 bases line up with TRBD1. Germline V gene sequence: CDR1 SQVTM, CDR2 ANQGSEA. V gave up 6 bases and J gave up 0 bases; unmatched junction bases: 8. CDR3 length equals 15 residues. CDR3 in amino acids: CSVGGTDNSGNTIYF. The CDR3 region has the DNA TGCAGCGTGGGGGGGACAGATAACTCTGGAAACACCATATATTTT.

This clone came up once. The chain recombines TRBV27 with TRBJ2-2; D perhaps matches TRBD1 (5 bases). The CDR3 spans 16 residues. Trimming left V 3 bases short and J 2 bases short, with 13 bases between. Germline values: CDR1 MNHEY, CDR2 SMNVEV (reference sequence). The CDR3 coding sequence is TGTGCCAGCAGTTTTATACAGGTCGTCAACACCGGGGAGCTGTTTTTT. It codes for CASSFIQVVNTGELFF.

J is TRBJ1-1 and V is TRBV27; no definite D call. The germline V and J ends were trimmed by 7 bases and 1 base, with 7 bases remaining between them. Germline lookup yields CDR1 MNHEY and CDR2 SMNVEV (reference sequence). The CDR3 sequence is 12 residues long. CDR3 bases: TGTGCCAGCAAGTTGGGGAACACTGAAGCTTTCTTT. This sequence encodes CASKLGNTEAFF.

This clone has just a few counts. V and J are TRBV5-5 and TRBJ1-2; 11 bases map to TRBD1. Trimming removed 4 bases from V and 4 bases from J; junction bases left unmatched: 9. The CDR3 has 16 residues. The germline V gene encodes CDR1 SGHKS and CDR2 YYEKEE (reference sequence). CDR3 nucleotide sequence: TGTGCCAGCAGCATAATGTGGACAGGGGGCCCCTATGGCTACACCTTC. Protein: CASSIMWTGGPYGYTF.

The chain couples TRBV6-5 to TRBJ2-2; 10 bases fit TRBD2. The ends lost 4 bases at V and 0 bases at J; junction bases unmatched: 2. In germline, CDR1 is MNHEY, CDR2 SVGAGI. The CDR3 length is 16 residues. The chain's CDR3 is CASSSLAGSNTGELFF. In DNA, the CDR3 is TGTGCCAGCAGTTCACTAGCGGGGTCGAACACCGGGGAGCTGTTTTTT.

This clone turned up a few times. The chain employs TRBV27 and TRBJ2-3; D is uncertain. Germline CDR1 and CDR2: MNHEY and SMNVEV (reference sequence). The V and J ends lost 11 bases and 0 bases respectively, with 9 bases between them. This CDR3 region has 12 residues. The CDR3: CAGLSSTDTQYF. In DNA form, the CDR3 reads TGTGCCGGCCTATCTAGCACAGATACGCAGTATTTT.

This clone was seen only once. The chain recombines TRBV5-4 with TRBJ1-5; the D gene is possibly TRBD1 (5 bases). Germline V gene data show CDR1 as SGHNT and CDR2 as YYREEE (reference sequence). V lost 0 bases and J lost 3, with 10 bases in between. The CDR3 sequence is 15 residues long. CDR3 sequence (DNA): TGTGCCAGCAGCTTGGGAGGCAGGGTCAATCAGCCCCAGCATTTT. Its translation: CASSLGGRVNQPQHF.

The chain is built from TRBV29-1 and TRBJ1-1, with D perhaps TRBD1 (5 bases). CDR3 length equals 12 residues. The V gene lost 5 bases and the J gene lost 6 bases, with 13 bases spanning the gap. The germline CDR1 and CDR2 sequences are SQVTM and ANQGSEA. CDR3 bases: TGCAGCGTTTCCCAGGGAGCTGCTGAAGCTTTCTTT. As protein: CSVSQGAAEAFF. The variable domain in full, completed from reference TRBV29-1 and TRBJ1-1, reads SAVISQKPSRDICQRGTSLTIQCQVDSQVTMMFWYRQQPGQSLTLIATANQGSEATYESGFVIDKFPISRPNLTFSTLTVSNMSPEDSSIYLCSVSQGAAEAFFGQGTRLTVV.

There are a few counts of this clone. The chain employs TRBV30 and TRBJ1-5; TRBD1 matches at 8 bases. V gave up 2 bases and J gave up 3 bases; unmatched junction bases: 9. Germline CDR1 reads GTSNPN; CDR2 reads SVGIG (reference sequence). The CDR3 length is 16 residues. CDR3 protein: CAWSTWTGQINQPQHF. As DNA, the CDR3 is TGTGCCTGGAGTACCTGGACAGGGCAGATCAATCAGCCCCAGCATTTT. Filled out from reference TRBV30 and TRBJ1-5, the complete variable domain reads SQTIHQWPATLVQPVGSPLSLECTVEGTSNPNLYWYRQAAGRGLQLLFYSVGIGQISSEVPQNLSASRPQDRQFILSSKKLLLSDSGFYLCAWSTWTGQINQPQHFGDGTRLSIL.

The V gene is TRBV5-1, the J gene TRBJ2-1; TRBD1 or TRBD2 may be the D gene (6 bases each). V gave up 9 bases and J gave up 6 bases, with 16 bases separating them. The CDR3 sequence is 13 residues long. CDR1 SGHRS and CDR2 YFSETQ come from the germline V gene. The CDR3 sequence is CATFGGPGNEQFF. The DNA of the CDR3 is TGCGCCACCTTTGGGGGGCCGGGCAATGAGCAGTTCTTC.

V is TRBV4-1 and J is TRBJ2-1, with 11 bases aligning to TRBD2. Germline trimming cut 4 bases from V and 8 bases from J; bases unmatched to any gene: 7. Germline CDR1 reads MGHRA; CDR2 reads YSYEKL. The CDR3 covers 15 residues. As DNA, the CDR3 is TGCGCCAGCAGCCTTAGCGGGAGGGTAACAGATGAGCAGTTCTTC. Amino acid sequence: CASSLSGRVTDEQFF.

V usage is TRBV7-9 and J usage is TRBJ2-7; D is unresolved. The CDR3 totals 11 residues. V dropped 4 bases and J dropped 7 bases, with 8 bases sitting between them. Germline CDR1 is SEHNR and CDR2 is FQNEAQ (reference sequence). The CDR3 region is CASSSTDEQYF. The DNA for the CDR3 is TGTGCCAGCAGCTCCACGGATGAGCAGTACTTC.

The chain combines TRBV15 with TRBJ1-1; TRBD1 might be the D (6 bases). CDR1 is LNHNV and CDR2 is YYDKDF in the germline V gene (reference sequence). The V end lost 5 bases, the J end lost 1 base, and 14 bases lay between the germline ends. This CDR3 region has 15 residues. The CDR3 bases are TGTGCCACCAGCGTTGAGGGACACCAGAACACTGAAGCTTTCTTT. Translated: CATSVEGHQNTEAFF. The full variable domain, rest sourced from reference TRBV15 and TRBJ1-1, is DAMVIQNPRYQVTQFGKPVTLSCSQTLNHNVMYWYQQKSSQAPKLLFHYYDKDFNNEADTPDNFQSRRPNTSFCFLDIRSPGLGDTAMYLCATSVEGHQNTEAFFGQGTRLTVV.

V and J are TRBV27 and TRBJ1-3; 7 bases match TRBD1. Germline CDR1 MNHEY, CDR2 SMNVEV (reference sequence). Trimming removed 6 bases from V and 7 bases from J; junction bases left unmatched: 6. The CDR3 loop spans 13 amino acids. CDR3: CASSSTRGNTIYF. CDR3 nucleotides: TGTGCCAGCAGCTCAACCAGGGGGAACACCATATATTTT.

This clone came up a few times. The CDR3 region is CASSVEERGTEAFF. CDR3 nucleotides: TGTGCCAGCAGCGTAGAAGAGCGCGGCACTGAAGCTTTCTTT. V is TRBV9 and J is TRBJ1-1; D is uncertain. The CDR3 is 14 residues long. Germline V gene sequence: CDR1 SGDLS, CDR2 YYNGEE. V lost 0 bases to trimming and J lost 4 bases, with 10 bases between them.

The CDR3 nucleotides read TGTGCCAGCACAGACCTGAGAGGAGACGGCTACACCTTC. Translated: CASTDLRGDGYTF. V usage is TRBV7-2 and J usage is TRBJ1-2; D gene uncertain. The CDR3 contains 13 residues. V gave up 7 bases and J gave up 8 bases, with 17 bases separating them. Per germline, CDR1 SGHTA and CDR2 FQGNSA. The full variable domain, completed using reference TRBV7-2 and TRBJ1-2, is GAGVSQSPSNKVTEKGKDVELRCDPISGHTALYWYRQSLGQGLEFLIYFQGNSAPDKSGLPSDRFSAERTGGSVSTLTIQRTQQEDSAVYLCASTDLRGDGYTFGSGTRLTVV.

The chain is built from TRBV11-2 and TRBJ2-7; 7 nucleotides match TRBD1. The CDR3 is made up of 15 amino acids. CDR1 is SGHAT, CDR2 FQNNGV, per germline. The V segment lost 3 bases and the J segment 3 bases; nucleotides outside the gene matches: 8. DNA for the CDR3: TGTGCCAGCAGCTTTGGACAGGATTTTTTCTACGAGCAGTACTTC. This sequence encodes CASSFGQDFFYEQYF.

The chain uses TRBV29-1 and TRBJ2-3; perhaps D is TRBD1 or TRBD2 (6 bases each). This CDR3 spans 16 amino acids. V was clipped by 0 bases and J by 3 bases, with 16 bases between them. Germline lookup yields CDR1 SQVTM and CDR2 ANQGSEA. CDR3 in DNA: TGCAGCGTTGAAGATTTATGGGGGGCGCGAACAGATACGCAGTATTTT. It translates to CSVEDLWGARTDTQYF.

The CDR3 sequence: CASRLNTGTEAMGYTF. The CDR3 DNA reads TGTGCCAGCAGACTGAATACCGGGACGGAGGCTATGGGCTACACCTTC. The genes are TRBV2 and TRBJ1-2; the D gene is possibly TRBD1 (5 bases). The CDR3 length is 16 residues. V shed 6 bases and J shed 8 bases, with 25 bases lying between them. Germline loops: CDR1 SNHLY, CDR2 FYNNEI.

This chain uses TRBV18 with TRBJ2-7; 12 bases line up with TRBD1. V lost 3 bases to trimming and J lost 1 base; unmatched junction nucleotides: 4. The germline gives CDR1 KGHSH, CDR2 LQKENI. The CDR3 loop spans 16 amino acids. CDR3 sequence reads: CASSPGTGGASYEQYF. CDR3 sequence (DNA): TGTGCCAGCTCACCGGGGACAGGGGGCGCGTCCTACGAGCAGTACTTC.

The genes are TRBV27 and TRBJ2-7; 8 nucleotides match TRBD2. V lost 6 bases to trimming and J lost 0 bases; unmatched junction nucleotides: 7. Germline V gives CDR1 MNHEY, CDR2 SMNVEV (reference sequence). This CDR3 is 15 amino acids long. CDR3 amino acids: CASRKPSGSSYEQYF. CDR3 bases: TGTGCCAGCAGGAAACCCAGCGGGAGCTCCTACGAGCAGTACTTC.